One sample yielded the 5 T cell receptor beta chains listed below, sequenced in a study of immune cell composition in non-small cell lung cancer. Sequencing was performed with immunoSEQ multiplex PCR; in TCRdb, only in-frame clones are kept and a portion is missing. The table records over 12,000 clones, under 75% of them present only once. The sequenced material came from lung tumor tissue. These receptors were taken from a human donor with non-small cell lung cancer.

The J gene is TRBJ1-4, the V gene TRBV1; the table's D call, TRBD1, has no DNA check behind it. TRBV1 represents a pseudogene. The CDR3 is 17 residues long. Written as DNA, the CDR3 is TGCACCAGCAGCCAAGATGGTAGATCAGGGACTAATGAAAAACTGTTTTTT. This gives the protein CTSSQDGRSGTNEKLFF.

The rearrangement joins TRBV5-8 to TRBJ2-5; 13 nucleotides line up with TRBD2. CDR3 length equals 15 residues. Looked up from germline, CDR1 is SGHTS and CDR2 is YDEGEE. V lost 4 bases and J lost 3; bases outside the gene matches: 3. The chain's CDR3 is CASSPGTSGEETQYF. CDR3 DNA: TGTGCCAGCAGCCCCGGGACTAGCGGGGAAGAGACCCAGTACTTC.

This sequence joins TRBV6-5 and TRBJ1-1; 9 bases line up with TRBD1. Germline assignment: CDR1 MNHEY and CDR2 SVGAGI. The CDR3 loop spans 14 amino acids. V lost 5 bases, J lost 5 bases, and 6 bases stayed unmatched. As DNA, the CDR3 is TGTGCCAGCAGTCCTGGGACAGGGTGGACTGAAGCTTTCTTT. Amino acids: CASSPGTGWTEAFF.

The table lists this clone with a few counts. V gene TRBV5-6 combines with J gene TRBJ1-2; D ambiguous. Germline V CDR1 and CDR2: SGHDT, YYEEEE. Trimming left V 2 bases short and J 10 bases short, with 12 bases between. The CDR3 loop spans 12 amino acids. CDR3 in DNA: TGTGCCAGCAGCTTACGACGTCGACACTACACCTTC. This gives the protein CASSLRRRHYTF. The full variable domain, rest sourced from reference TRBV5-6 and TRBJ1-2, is DAGVTQSPTHLIKTRGQQVTLRCSPKSGHDTVSWYQQALGQGPQFIFQYYEEEERQRGNFPDRFSGHQFPNYSSELNVNALLLGDSALYLCASSLRRRHYTFGSGTRLTVV.

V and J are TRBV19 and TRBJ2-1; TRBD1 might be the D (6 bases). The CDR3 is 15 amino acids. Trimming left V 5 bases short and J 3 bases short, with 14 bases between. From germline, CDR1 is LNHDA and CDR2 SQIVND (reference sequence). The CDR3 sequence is CASSPRGGVYNEQFF. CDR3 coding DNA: TGTGCCAGTAGTCCACGTGGGGGCGTCTACAATGAGCAGTTCTTC.